These 18 T cell receptor beta chains came from one sample sequenced in a study of blood T cell repertoires in COVID-19. Method: immunoSEQ multiplex PCR; TCRdb's copy keeps in-frame clones and lacks some. Altogether about 150,000 clones are present, more than 75% being singletons, with the ten largest covering 13% to 15%. Sequenced sample: peripheral blood. All receptors come from a human donor with acute or convalescent COVID-19. The donor label of this sample is uncertain.

The V gene is TRBV19, the J gene TRBJ2-7, with D uncertain. The CDR3 loop spans 14 amino acids. Germline assignment: CDR1 LNHDA and CDR2 SQIVND (reference sequence). V dropped 7 bases and J dropped 0 bases, with 13 bases sitting between them. In nucleotides, the CDR3 is TGTGCCAGTAAGTTGGCAGGCGACTCCTACGAGCAGTACTTC. Encoded protein: CASKLAGDSYEQYF.

This clone came up once. J is TRBJ1-4 and V is TRBV30, with a possible D match to TRBD1 (5 bases). V was shortened by 5 bases and J by 5 bases, with 12 bases between the two germline ends. The CDR3 covers 13 residues. From germline, CDR1 is GTSNPN and CDR2 SVGIG (reference sequence). Here the CDR3 reads CAWDPPGNEKLFF. The CDR3 region has the DNA TGTGCCTGGGACCCTCCAGGGAATGAAAAACTGTTTTTT.

V and J are TRBV6-5 and TRBJ2-7; the D is unclear. Germline values: CDR1 MNHEY, CDR2 SVGAGI. This CDR3 region has 15 residues. Trimming pared 7 bases from V and 1 base from J, leaving 17 bases between. CDR3 DNA: TGTGCCAGCAACGTCCTCCGTAGAGGATCCTACGAGCAGTACTTC. Protein sequence: CASNVLRRGSYEQYF.

V is TRBV11-2 and J is TRBJ1-3; TRBD1 might be the D (5 bases). This CDR3 spans 15 amino acids. Trimming pared 2 bases from V and 3 bases from J, leaving 11 bases between. Germline loops: CDR1 SGHAT, CDR2 FQNNGV. CDR3 protein: CASSLSTAHGNTIYF. CDR3 in DNA: TGTGCCAGCAGCTTATCGACAGCGCATGGAAACACCATATATTTT. The whole variable domain, remainder taken from reference TRBV11-2 and TRBJ1-3, is EAGVAQSPRYKIIEKRQSVAFWCNPISGHATLYWYQQILGQGPKLLIQFQNNGVVDDSQLPKDRFSAERLKGVDSTLKIQPAKLEDSAVYLCASSLSTAHGNTIYFGEGSWLTVV.

The chain couples TRBV18 to TRBJ2-1; D gene ambiguous. Germline lookup yields CDR1 KGHSH and CDR2 LQKENI. V shed 0 bases and J shed 0 bases, with 6 bases lying between them. There are 15 residues in the CDR3. This CDR3 is CASSPPASSYNEQFF. CDR3 DNA: TGTGCCAGCTCACCACCGGCTAGCTCCTACAATGAGCAGTTCTTC.

The chain is built from TRBV18 and TRBJ2-7; TRBD1 matches at 7 bases. The trim removed 6 bases at V and 6 bases at J, leaving 8 bases unmatched. This CDR3 contains 13 residues. In germline, CDR1 is KGHSH, CDR2 LQKENI. Written as DNA, the CDR3 is TGTGCCAGCTCCGGGACAGAGGTAGGCGAGCAGTACTTC. Amino acids: CASSGTEVGEQYF.

A few counts support this clone. This CDR3 is CASSLGGQVTNEQFF. The CDR3 DNA reads TGCGCCAGCAGCTTAGGGGGACAGGTAACAAATGAGCAGTTCTTC. The chain joins TRBV5-1 to TRBJ2-1, with 8 bases fitting TRBD1. The J segment lost 7 bases and the V segment lost 2 bases, leaving 8 bases of the junction unmatched. Germline V gene data show CDR1 as SGHRS and CDR2 as YFSETQ. The CDR3 loop spans 15 amino acids.

The chain employs TRBV2 and TRBJ2-5; no clear D. The germline CDR1 and CDR2 sequences are SNHLY and FYNNEI. The V and J ends lost 2 bases and 1 base respectively, with 8 bases between them. CDR3 length: 14 amino acids. CDR3 residues: CASSEIMFQETQYF. CDR3 DNA: TGTGCCAGCAGTGAAATCATGTTCCAAGAGACCCAGTACTTC. Based on the CDR3 plus reference TRBV2 and TRBJ2-5, the full variable domain is EPEVTQTPSHQVTQMGQEVILRCVPISNHLYFYWYRQILGQKVEFLVSFYNNEISEKSEIFDDQFSVERPDGSNFTLKIRSTKLEDSAMYFCASSEIMFQETQYFGPGTRLLVL.

This chain links TRBV19 with TRBJ2-6; perhaps TRBD1 as D (5 bases). The CDR3 has 17 residues. Germline V gene sequence: CDR1 LNHDA, CDR2 SQIVND (reference sequence). Trimming cost V 7 bases and J 2 bases, with 18 bases left between them. CDR3 residues: CASKNNRLSAGANVLTF. CDR3 coding DNA: TGTGCCAGTAAGAATAACAGGTTATCGGCTGGGGCCAACGTCCTGACTTTC.

The chain uses TRBV2 and TRBJ2-7; D is unclear. The germline CDR1 and CDR2 sequences are SNHLY and FYNNEI. The V gene lost 8 bases and the J gene lost 0 bases, with 5 bases spanning the gap. The length of the CDR3 is 11 residues. In DNA, the CDR3 is TGTGCCAGCGCAGGCTCCTACGAGCAGTACTTC. Its translation: CASAGSYEQYF.

The chain joins TRBV5-1 to TRBJ1-2; TRBD1 matches 9 bases. The CDR3 is 15 residues long. CDR1 and CDR2 (germline): SGHRS, YFSETQ. J was trimmed by 5 bases and V by 4 bases; bases with no gene match: 9. CDR3 sequence reads: CASSPRQGGSYGYTF. CDR3 DNA sequence: TGCGCCAGCAGCCCCCGACAGGGGGGTTCTTATGGCTACACCTTC.

The genes are TRBV6-1 and TRBJ2-5, with a possible D match to TRBD1 (5 bases). Looked up from germline, CDR1 is MNHNS and CDR2 is SASEGT. This CDR3 has 14 amino acids. Between the trimmed V and J ends, which lost 2 bases and 5 bases, there was a span of 12 bases. CDR3 residues: CASSELGLQETQYF. CDR3 bases: TGTGCCAGCAGTGAACTGGGGCTCCAGGAGACCCAGTACTTC.

The V and J genes are TRBV9 and TRBJ2-1; the match to TRBD2 covers 9 bases. J gave up 1 base and V 0 bases, and 8 bases lay outside the gene matches. The CDR3 is 18 residues long. Germline V gene data show CDR1 as SGDLS and CDR2 as YYNGEE. CDR3 residues: CASSVGWAGGPSYNEQFF. The CDR3 bases are TGTGCCAGCAGCGTAGGTTGGGCGGGGGGGCCGTCCTACAATGAGCAGTTCTTC.

The CDR3 DNA reads as TGTGCCAGCAGCCAGGACTTAAGCACAGATACGCAGTATTTT. This translates into CASSQDLSTDTQYF. V usage is TRBV14 and J usage is TRBJ2-3; D is possibly TRBD2 (5 bases). Looked up from germline, CDR1 is SGHDN and CDR2 is FVKESK. Trimming cost V 3 bases and J 0 bases, with 7 bases left between them. The CDR3 runs to 14 residues.

V is TRBV5-1 and J is TRBJ2-7; tentative D call: TRBD2 (6 bases). CDR3 length: 14 residues. Germline V lookup: CDR1 SGHRS, CDR2 YFSETQ. V was clipped by 4 bases and J by 2 bases, with 13 bases between them. CDR3 amino acids: CASSNRDSTYEQYF. The CDR3 DNA follows: TGCGCCAGCAGCAACCGGGACTCGACCTACGAGCAGTACTTC.

The rearrangement uses TRBV7-9 and TRBJ2-1; 9 nucleotides match TRBD1. The CDR3 is 14 residues long. Losses at the gene ends were 5 bases for V and 7 bases for J; bases not matched to a gene: 6. Germline CDR1 SEHNR, CDR2 FQNEAQ (reference sequence). The CDR3 sequence is CASSPRDRVNEQFF. The CDR3 DNA reads as TGTGCCAGCAGCCCCCGGGACAGGGTAAATGAGCAGTTCTTC.

This clone has more than one count but fewer than ten. The chain employs TRBV19 and TRBJ2-1, with D possibly being TRBD1 (5 bases). The ends were cut back, 4 bases at V and 4 bases at J, with 20 bases in the middle. CDR3 length: 17 residues. CDR1 LNHDA and CDR2 SQIVND come from the germline V gene (reference sequence). In nucleotides, the CDR3 is TGTGCCAGTAGTAACCCCATGGGCAGGGCCCTTTACAATGAGCAGTTCTTC. Amino acids: CASSNPMGRALYNEQFF. Variable domain in full (rest from reference TRBV19 and TRBJ2-1): DGGITQSPKYLFRKEGQNVTLSCEQNLNHDAMYWYRQDPGQGLRLIYYSQIVNDFQKGDIAEGYSVSREKKESFPLTVTSAQKNPTAFYLCASSNPMGRALYNEQFFGPGTRLTVL.

This CDR3 is CASSVGTENIQYF. The CDR3 DNA is TGTGCCAGCAGCGTAGGGACAGAAAACATTCAGTACTTC. The chain couples TRBV9 to TRBJ2-4, with D possibly being TRBD1 (6 bases). This CDR3 is 13 amino acids long. Germline V gene data show CDR1 as SGDLS and CDR2 as YYNGEE. The V end lost 0 bases, the J end lost 5 bases, and 6 bases lay between the germline ends.